This entry concerns a single T cell receptor beta chain. Its target is unknown. The time point is: week 35, safety follow-up. In every dose of vaccine, 300 ug of mutant IDH1 20-mer peptide was given alongside topical imiquimod. Donor tumors were new WHO grade 3 or 4 IDH1-mutant, ATRX-lost astrocytomas. This specimen belongs to a study of a mutant IDH1 vaccine in newly diagnosed glioma. V lost 2 bases, J lost 7 bases, and 9 bases lay in between. Germline V lookup: CDR1 SGHDT, CDR2 YYEEEE. The CDR3 runs to 12 residues. TCRdb's copy holds only in-frame clones and misses some; the assay was immunoSEQ multiplex PCR. The data hold tens of thousands of clones, with approximately 80% observed a single time.

The specimen was PBMCs, collected from a glioma patient whose treatment included an IDH1 peptide vaccine. The chain combines TRBV5-6 with TRBJ1-1; D might be TRBD1 (6 bases). This clonotype was obtained from a man between 25 and 39 years old with glioma. The chain's CDR3 is CASSLYRVEAFF. The CDR3 nucleotides are TGTGCCAGCAGCTTATACAGGGTTGAAGCTTTCTTT.